Each of the 22 T cell receptor beta chains below was sequenced from the same sample in a study of regulatory T cells in long-lasting Graves disease. Time point: persistent/refractory GD, antithyroid drugs over 5 years with positive TRAb. Following extraction of RNA from PBMCs, that RNA was used to make the TCR library. The TCR beta library used iRepertoire HTBI primers with Arm-PCR amplification of CDR3. TCRdb called the multiplex PCR reads again in MiXCR, with one record for every CDR3 protein. The data show a few hundred thousand distinct CDR3 sequences, around a quarter seen once. The sample here was peripheral blood mononuclear cells (PBMCs), taken when the disease was refractory, from a patient treated with antithyroid drugs. These receptors were collected from a female donor with Graves disease.

About this clonotype itself: A read error may produce the germline difference seen at one junction end. The V and J genes are TRBV30 and TRBJ2-7; 7 nucleotides agree with TRBD2. This CDR3 region has 14 residues. Germline V gives CDR1 GTSNPN, CDR2 SVGIG (reference sequence). CDR3 residues: CARRVSGTTFQQYF. DNA of the CDR3: TGTGCCCGGAGGGTATCCGGGACTACGTTCCAGCAGTACTTC.

This clonotype showed up many times. The V call is TRBV11-2, the J call TRBJ2-7; D may be TRBD2 (6 bases). The V end was cut by 5 bases, the J end by 0 bases, with 20 bases between. CDR3 length: 17 residues. Germline values: CDR1 SGHAT, CDR2 FQNNGV. The CDR3 reads CASSPIPVSGSSYEQYF. The CDR3 DNA is TGTGCCAGCAGCCCAATACCCGTTAGCGGAAGCTCCTACGAGCAGTACTTC.

This chain uses TRBV20-1 with TRBJ2-3; no clear D gene. Trimming took 7 bases from V and 6 from J, leaving 11 bases between them. CDR3 length equals 11 residues. Germline CDR1 DFQATT, CDR2 SNEGSKA (reference sequence). CDR3 DNA: TGCAGTGTCTCGACTGGGGATACGCAGTATTTT. This encodes CSVSTGDTQYF.

The chain is built from TRBV2 and TRBJ2-1; tentative D call: TRBD2 (6 bases). The germline V and J ends were trimmed by 6 bases and 5 bases, with 14 bases remaining between them. This CDR3 spans 14 amino acids. Germline V gene sequence: CDR1 SNHLY, CDR2 FYNNEI. CDR3 amino acids: CASRRDLTNNEQFF. The CDR3 DNA is TGTGCCAGCAGAAGGGACTTGACAAACAATGAGCAGTTCTTC.

This clonotype came up a few times. The chain couples TRBV24-1 to TRBJ1-4; no reliable D call. This CDR3 has 12 residues. The V end lost 2 bases, the J end lost 12 bases, and 9 bases lay between the germline ends. CDR1 is KGHDR and CDR2 is SFDVKD in the germline V gene. This CDR3 is CATSDSSRQLFF. The CDR3 nucleotides read TGTGCCACCAGTGATTCTTCCAGACAACTGTTTTTT.

The chain links TRBV18 to TRBJ1-6, with D unclear. Germline CDR1 KGHSH, CDR2 LQKENI. The CDR3 sequence is 14 residues long. The V and J ends lost 3 bases and 7 bases respectively, with 10 bases between them. CDR3 sequence reads: CASSPGAKNSPLHF. In DNA form, the CDR3 reads TGTGCCAGCTCACCGGGCGCGAAAAATTCACCCCTCCACTTT.

In its sample, this clonotype was seen a few times. The chain uses TRBV3-1 and TRBJ2-7, with D possibly matching TRBD2 (5 bases). The CDR3 loop spans 15 amino acids. The V end lost 6 bases, the J end lost 0 bases, and 15 bases lay between the germline ends. Per the germline V gene, CDR1 is LGHDT and CDR2 is YNNKEL (reference sequence). This CDR3 is CASSPISGDSYEQYF. The CDR3 DNA reads TGTGCCAGCAGTCCTATCAGCGGTGACTCCTACGAGCAGTACTTC.

V is TRBV29-1 and J is TRBJ2-2; D is ambiguous. Trimming took off 5 bases at V and 1 base at J, with 5 bases between the two ends. The CDR3 has 12 residues. Germline V gene sequence: CDR1 SQVTM, CDR2 ANQGSEA. The CDR3 region is CSVLKNTGELFF. CDR3 bases: TGCAGCGTTCTTAAGAACACCGGGGAGCTGTTTTTT.

J is TRBJ2-2 and V is TRBV3-1; 7 bases are a match to TRBD2. The CDR3 is 15 amino acids. Looked up from germline, CDR1 is LGHDT and CDR2 is YNNKEL (reference sequence). The V segment lost 6 bases and the J segment 6 bases; nucleotides outside the gene matches: 10. The chain's CDR3 is CASRLAGERSGELFF. CDR3 in DNA: TGTGCCAGCAGGTTGGCGGGAGAGCGCTCCGGGGAGCTGTTTTTT.

The CDR3 region has the DNA TGTGCCAGCACCAATACCGCGGCCTGGGGCTACACCTTC. Translation gives CASTNTAAWGYTF. This chain connects TRBV7-2 to TRBJ1-2; D is uncertain. The CDR3 has 13 amino acids. Germline CDR1 and CDR2: SGHTA and FQGNSA. V lost 7 bases and J lost 8, with 17 bases in between.

V gene TRBV29-1 combines with J gene TRBJ2-7; no definite D call. The germline V gene encodes CDR1 SQVTM and CDR2 ANQGSEA. This CDR3 is built from 12 residues. V was trimmed by 4 bases and J by 1 base, leaving 8 bases between them. CDR3 nucleotides: TGCAGCGTTGTAGTCACGTCCTACGAGCAGTACTTC. Translating gives CSVVVTSYEQYF.

This clonotype was seen ten or more times. The chain joins TRBV28 to TRBJ2-7; 9 bases fit TRBD1. Unmatched junction bases numbered 5, after V lost 5 bases and J lost 9 bases. This CDR3 spans 12 amino acids. Germline assignment: CDR1 MDHEN and CDR2 SYDVKM. The CDR3, as DNA: TGTGCCAGCAGTCTTAGACAGGGGGGGCAGTACTTC. This translates into CASSLRQGGQYF.

In this sample, this clonotype turned up a few times. The chain employs TRBV27 and TRBJ2-7, with 8 bases matching TRBD1. Trimming at V came to 5 bases and at J to 3 bases, leaving 9 bases not matched to a gene. Germline V gives CDR1 MNHEY, CDR2 SMNVEV (reference sequence). This CDR3 has 15 amino acids. The CDR3 reads CASSPHWTGNYEQYF. The DNA of the CDR3 is TGTGCCAGCAGTCCCCACTGGACAGGGAACTACGAGCAGTACTTC.

V and J are TRBV9 and TRBJ2-7; D perhaps matches TRBD1 (5 bases). The ends were cut back, 0 bases at V and 6 bases at J, with 10 bases in the middle. Per the germline V gene, CDR1 is SGDLS and CDR2 is YYNGEE. The CDR3 runs to 13 residues. CDR3 loop: CASSVDQGSEQYF. For the CDR3, the DNA is TGTGCCAGCAGCGTAGACCAGGGAAGCGAGCAGTACTTC. The full variable domain, its missing parts supplied by reference TRBV9 and TRBJ2-7, is DSGVTQTPKHLITATGQRVTLRCSPRSGDLSVYWYQQSLDQGLQFLIQYYNGEERAKGNILERFSAQQFPDLHSELNLSSLELGDSALYFCASSVDQGSEQYFGPGTRLTVT.

This clonotype came up many times. The DNA of the CDR3 is TGTGCCTGGACTTACGGGGGAGGGACAAGGGAGACCCAGTACTTC. Protein sequence: CAWTYGGGTRETQYF. This chain connects TRBV30 to TRBJ2-5, with D possibly TRBD2 on 7 matching bases. Germline CDR1 reads GTSNPN; CDR2 reads SVGIG (reference sequence). The V end was cut by 4 bases, the J end by 5 bases, with 20 bases between. The CDR3 runs to 15 residues.

The chain is built from TRBV5-1 and TRBJ2-5; D perhaps matches TRBD1 (8 bases). The V end was cut by 6 bases, the J end by 7 bases, with 22 bases between. This CDR3 comprises 15 residues. The germline CDR1 and CDR2 sequences are SGHRS and YFSETQ. The CDR3 sequence is CASTTGGGISWTQYF. For the CDR3, the DNA is TGCGCCAGCACAACAGGGGGGGGGATCTCATGGACCCAGTACTTC.

The chain combines TRBV7-9 with TRBJ1-1; D is ambiguous. Trimming removed 1 base from V and 1 base from J, with 7 bases in between. Per germline, CDR1 SEHNR and CDR2 FQNEAQ (reference sequence). This CDR3 spans 14 amino acids. CDR3 residues: CASSLESRNTEAFF. The CDR3 nucleotides are TGTGCCAGCAGCTTAGAATCCCGGAACACTGAAGCTTTCTTT.

This clonotype was seen repeatedly, ten times or more. CDR3 DNA sequence: TGTGCCAGCAGCTCGTACAGGGAAGAAACCTACGAGCAGTACTTC. Protein: CASSSYREETYEQYF. This chain links TRBV11-2 with TRBJ2-7; D might be TRBD1 (6 bases). Germline V gene lookup returns CDR1 SGHAT and CDR2 FQNNGV. The CDR3 has 15 amino acids. Trimming pared 4 bases from V and 2 bases from J, leaving 15 bases between.

This clonotype was seen only once. This chain links TRBV25-1 with TRBJ1-6, with a tentative D call TRBD1 (6 bases). CDR3 size: 15 residues. Germline V gene sequence: CDR1 MGHDK, CDR2 SYGVNS. The V and J ends lost 2 bases and 7 bases respectively, with 12 bases between them. The DNA of the CDR3 is TGTGCCAGCAGTGAACAGGGGTTCGGGAATTCACCCCTCCACTTT. This encodes CASSEQGFGNSPLHF.

This clonotype was recorded a few times. The chain has TRBV7-2 and TRBJ2-2; possibly TRBD1 for D (5 bases). The germline V gene encodes CDR1 SGHTA and CDR2 FQGNSA. The CDR3 covers 16 residues. The V end lost 2 bases, the J end lost 5 bases, and 15 bases lay between the germline ends. The CDR3 region is CASSLIIRGSTGELFF. The CDR3 DNA sequence: TGTGCCAGCAGCTTAATTATAAGGGGATCAACCGGGGAGCTGTTTTTT.

There are a few counts of this clonotype. This chain joins TRBV6-1 and TRBJ2-7; TRBD2 matches at 12 bases. Germline V gene sequence: CDR1 MNHNS, CDR2 SASEGT. CDR3 size: 17 residues. J gave up 0 bases and V 5 bases, and 8 bases lay outside the gene matches. For the CDR3, the DNA is TGTGCCAGCAGTATCCGGACTAGCGGGATTAGCTCCTACGAGCAGTACTTC. Protein product: CASSIRTSGISSYEQYF.

The V gene is TRBV7-2, the J gene TRBJ1-2; 9 positions match TRBD1. The CDR3 covers 13 residues. The V and J ends lost 5 bases and 10 bases, in that order; junction bases with no gene match: 8. Germline V gives CDR1 SGHTA, CDR2 FQGNSA. The CDR3 is CASSPGTGPLYTF. CDR3 nucleotides: TGTGCCAGCAGCCCCGGGACAGGGCCACTCTACACCTTC.